One sample yielded the 24 T cell receptor beta chains listed below, sequenced in a study of blood T cell repertoires in COVID-19. Some clones are missing from TCRdb's copy, which holds only in-frame ones; the method was immunoSEQ multiplex PCR. The sample records around 120,000 clones, roughly 80% being singletons. The sample was peripheral blood. The receptors come from an older man with active or convalescent COVID-19.

The gene calls are TRBV9 and TRBJ1-6; D is uncertain. The V end was cut by 3 bases, the J end by 0 bases, with 10 bases between. CDR3 length: 16 amino acids. CDR1 SGDLS and CDR2 YYNGEE come from the germline V gene. The CDR3 reads CASSARGNSYNSPLHF. The CDR3 nucleotides read TGTGCCAGCAGCGCCCGGGGTAACTCCTATAATTCACCCCTCCACTTT.

This rearrangement joins TRBV5-5 to TRBJ2-3; the match to TRBD1 covers 7 bases. Germline-derived CDR1 and CDR2 are SGHKS and YYEKEE (reference sequence). The CDR3 sequence is 17 residues long. The V gene end was trimmed by 2 bases and the J gene end by 3 bases; junction bases not matched to a gene: 12. Written as DNA, the CDR3 is TGTGCCAGCAGCTTCAGACAGGGCAGGGTCGGGACAGATACGCAGTATTTT. This sequence encodes CASSFRQGRVGTDTQYF.

The chain couples TRBV24-1 to TRBJ2-1, with 8 positions matching TRBD1. The junction had 5 bases not matched to a gene; V was cut back by 4 bases and J by 1 base. Germline V CDR1 and CDR2: KGHDR, SFDVKD. The CDR3 covers 16 residues. CDR3 residues: CATSDPDRASYNEQFF. DNA of the CDR3: TGTGCCACCAGTGACCCGGACAGGGCTTCCTACAATGAGCAGTTCTTC.

The chain joins TRBV6-5 to TRBJ2-3, with a possible D match to TRBD2 (6 bases). CDR1 MNHEY and CDR2 SVGAGI come from the germline V gene. Trimming removed 6 bases at V and 2 bases at J, with 9 bases between. This CDR3 region has 13 residues. This CDR3 reads CASSWDFTDTQYF. CDR3 in DNA: TGTGCCAGCAGCTGGGACTTCACAGATACGCAGTATTTT.

This clone was counted a few times. This chain links TRBV6-5 with TRBJ1-5; D not certain. The CDR3 length is 14 residues. Germline assignment: CDR1 MNHEY and CDR2 SVGAGI. The V gene lost 9 bases and the J gene lost 6 bases, with 18 bases spanning the gap. This CDR3 is CASRGSPSSQPQHF. In nucleotides, the CDR3 is TGTGCCAGTAGAGGATCTCCCTCTAGTCAGCCCCAGCATTTT.

The rearrangement joins TRBV5-1 to TRBJ1-4, with 8 bases aligning to TRBD1. The CDR3 length is 14 residues. CDR1 is SGHRS, CDR2 YFSETQ, per germline. The ends lost 4 bases at V and 8 bases at J; junction bases unmatched: 7. DNA of the CDR3: TGCGCCAGCAGCACCGGACAGGGCGGGGAAAAACTGTTTTTT. Protein product: CASSTGQGGEKLFF.

In DNA form, the CDR3 reads TGTGCCAGTAGTGGCAAACCTCAGGGGGTTGGTGAGACCCAGTACTTC. Translation gives CASSGKPQGVGETQYF. This chain links TRBV19 with TRBJ2-5; 7 bases match TRBD1. The length of the CDR3 is 16 residues. Trimming cost V 5 bases and J 5 bases; bases outside gene matches: 14. Germline loops: CDR1 LNHDA, CDR2 SQIVND (reference sequence).

The chain employs TRBV3-1 (or the pseudogene TRBV3-2) and TRBJ1-2; tentatively, D is TRBD1 (5 bases). CDR1 and CDR2 (germline): LGHDT, YNNKEL (reference sequence). V lost 0 bases and J 0 bases, leaving 11 bases between the germline ends. There are 16 residues in the CDR3. The CDR3 spells CASSQDRTGSNYGYTF. CDR3 sequence (DNA): TGTGCCAGCAGCCAAGATCGTACAGGCTCTAACTATGGCTACACCTTC.

V is TRBV7-9 and J is TRBJ1-2; TRBD1 is a possible D gene (5 bases). V was pared by 5 bases and J by 0 bases, with 10 bases between. The CDR3 runs 14 residues. The V gene's germline CDR1 is SEHNR and CDR2 FQNEAQ (reference sequence). The DNA of the CDR3 is TGTGCCAGCAGCCCGGGGGGAACTAACTATGGCTACACCTTC. This encodes CASSPGGTNYGYTF. Using reference TRBV7-9 and TRBJ1-2 for the parts outside the CDR3, the full variable domain is DTGVSQNPRHKITKRGQNVTFRCDPISEHNRLYWYRQTLGQGPEFLTYFQNEAQLEKSRLLSDRFSAERPKGSFSTLEIQRTEQGDSAMYLCASSPGGTNYGYTFGSGTRLTVV.

This clone was detected only once. The V call is TRBV27, the J call TRBJ1-2; tentatively, D is TRBD1 (6 bases). The CDR3 is made up of 18 amino acids. The ends were cut back, 0 bases at V and 3 bases at J, with 20 bases in the middle. The V gene's germline CDR1 is MNHEY and CDR2 SMNVEV (reference sequence). CDR3 sequence: CASSLSITGGRWDYGYTF. The CDR3 DNA sequence: TGTGCCAGCAGTTTATCCATAACCGGGGGGCGCTGGGACTATGGCTACACCTTC.

The rearrangement joins TRBV10-3 to TRBJ2-7; 11 nucleotides match TRBD1. The CDR3 contains 15 residues. V lost 5 bases and J lost 4; bases outside the gene matches: 7. The V gene's germline CDR1 is ENHRY and CDR2 SYGVKD. The CDR3 DNA sequence: TGTGCCATCAGTCTTGGGACAGGGGGAAATTACGAGCAGTACTTC. It specifies CAISLGTGGNYEQYF.

This clone was seen just once. The rearrangement uses TRBV28 and TRBJ1-1, with 7 bases matching TRBD1. The germline CDR1 and CDR2 sequences are MDHEN and SYDVKM. The CDR3 sequence is 14 residues long. Trimming removed 6 bases from V and 11 bases from J; junction bases left unmatched: 15. The CDR3 here is CASRTTGLRLKAFF. DNA of the CDR3: TGTGCCAGCAGGACGACAGGGTTGCGATTGAAGGCTTTCTTT.

V is TRBV15 and J is TRBJ1-2, with unresolved D. Germline CDR1 LNHNV, CDR2 YYDKDF (reference sequence). This CDR3 region has 12 residues. V gave up 5 bases and J gave up 2 bases, with 6 bases separating them. The CDR3 protein is CATSAANYGYTF. The CDR3 DNA reads as TGTGCCACCAGCGCGGCGAACTATGGCTACACCTTC.

V gene TRBV11-2 combines with J gene TRBJ2-7, with TRBD1 matching 7 bases. This CDR3 has 13 residues. The germline V gene has CDR1 SGHAT and CDR2 FQNNGV. After removal of 7 bases from V and 3 bases from J, the junction contained 6 bases not matched to a gene. The CDR3, as DNA: TGTGCCAGCACCCGGGACAGCCTCTACGAGCAGTACTTC. It codes for CASTRDSLYEQYF. Full variable domain (rest looked up from reference TRBV11-2 and TRBJ2-7): EAGVAQSPRYKIIEKRQSVAFWCNPISGHATLYWYQQILGQGPKLLIQFQNNGVVDDSQLPKDRFSAERLKGVDSTLKIQPAKLEDSAVYLCASTRDSLYEQYFGPGTRLTVT.

V usage is TRBV5-1 and J usage is TRBJ2-5, with 8 bases aligning to TRBD1. V shed 4 bases and J 5 bases; nucleotides not matched to a gene: 7. This CDR3 is 14 amino acids long. CDR1 is SGHRS, CDR2 YFSETQ, per germline. CDR3 sequence reads: CASSIGQGRETQYF. Written as DNA, the CDR3 is TGCGCCAGCAGCATAGGACAGGGTAGGGAGACCCAGTACTTC.

The rearrangement links TRBV5-1 to TRBJ2-6; 10 bases map to TRBD2. The CDR3 has 18 residues. The V gene's germline CDR1 is SGHRS and CDR2 YFSETQ. Germline trimming cut 10 bases from V and 0 bases from J; bases unmatched to any gene: 13. The CDR3: CARGGLAGASSGANVLTF. The CDR3 nucleotides are TGCGCCCGCGGGGGGCTAGCGGGGGCGAGCTCTGGGGCCAACGTCCTGACTTTC.

This clone was seen more than once but under ten times. The V gene is TRBV4-1, the J gene TRBJ2-2; D gene unclear. The CDR3 is made up of 16 amino acids. V was trimmed by 1 base and J by 2 bases, leaving 11 bases between them. Germline values: CDR1 MGHRA, CDR2 YSYEKL. In DNA, the CDR3 is TGCGCCAGCAGCCAAGCTTGGCATTCCAACACCGGGGAGCTGTTTTTT. It specifies CASSQAWHSNTGELFF.

V gene TRBV4-2 combines with J gene TRBJ1-3; D unresolved. This CDR3 region has 16 residues. V dropped 0 bases and J dropped 0 bases, with 9 bases sitting between them. Germline assignment: CDR1 LGHNA and CDR2 YNFKEQ. CDR3 in amino acids: CASSQDESLSGNTIYF. The CDR3 nucleotides read TGTGCCAGCAGCCAAGATGAGAGCCTCTCTGGAAACACCATATATTTT.

This clone has just one count. This sequence joins TRBV28 and TRBJ1-1; TRBD1 might be the D (6 bases). The germline V gene encodes CDR1 MDHEN and CDR2 SYDVKM. The CDR3 is made up of 13 amino acids. Trimming left V 10 bases short and J 3 bases short, with 15 bases between. The chain's CDR3 is CAIPGRGDTEAFF. The CDR3 DNA reads TGTGCCATCCCAGGCAGGGGAGACACTGAAGCTTTCTTT.

V and J are TRBV7-3 and TRBJ1-3; TRBD1 matches 7 bases. The CDR3 is 14 residues long. Germline lookup yields CDR1 SGHTA and CDR2 FQGTGA. V lost 5 bases and J lost 0; bases outside the gene matches: 1. CDR3 loop: CASSRDSSGNTIYF. CDR3 bases: TGTGCCAGCAGCCGGGACAGCTCTGGAAACACCATATATTTT.

The J gene is TRBJ1-4, the V gene TRBV18; D perhaps matches TRBD1 (5 bases). CDR3 length: 16 amino acids. Trimming stripped 6 bases from V and 7 bases from J, with 21 bases between. Germline V gene sequence: CDR1 KGHSH, CDR2 LQKENI. The DNA for the CDR3 is TGTGCCAGCTCCCGGGACTCCGGAATCACGGGTGAAAAACTGTTTTTT. This gives the protein CASSRDSGITGEKLFF.

The chain's CDR3 is CASSSWQGGTEAFF. For the CDR3, the DNA is TGTGCCAGCAGCTCTTGGCAGGGGGGAACTGAAGCTTTCTTT. J is TRBJ1-1 and V is TRBV3-1 (or the pseudogene TRBV3-2); TRBD1 matches at 7 bases. CDR1 and CDR2 (germline): LGHDT, YNNKEL (reference sequence). V trimming: 5 bases; J trimming: 5 bases; junction bases outside the gene matches: 8. This CDR3 has 14 residues.

V is TRBV2 and J is TRBJ2-2; D is possibly TRBD1 (5 bases). The V gene's germline CDR1 is SNHLY and CDR2 FYNNEI. The CDR3 has 12 residues. Trimming took 7 bases from V and 7 from J, leaving 10 bases between them. CDR3 in amino acids: CASMTVHGELFF. In DNA form, the CDR3 reads TGTGCCAGCATGACAGTCCACGGGGAGCTGTTTTTT.

The chain has TRBV7-2 and TRBJ1-1; the D gene is possibly TRBD1 (5 bases). The CDR3 sequence is 13 residues long. The V gene lost 8 bases and the J gene lost 0 bases, with 10 bases spanning the gap. Germline CDR1 is SGHTA and CDR2 is FQGNSA. The CDR3 loop is CASGRGMNTEAFF. CDR3 coding DNA: TGTGCCAGCGGGAGGGGCATGAACACTGAAGCTTTCTTT.